The following is a T cell receptor beta chain sequence with its context. The sample belongs to a study of blood T cell repertoires in COVID-19. Study-level information: Collection of acute and convalescent COVID-19 samples took place in the United States, Italy and Spain. PBMCs, B-cell-depleted T cells, or T cells provided the cDNA or gDNA that made up the material.

Original processing methods: Estimation of nucleated cell counts was performed using reference gene primer amplification. Generated by immunoSEQ multiplex PCR, the TCRdb table keeps only in-frame clones and is missing some. That table is the source of V, J and clone size, and D and trimming were worked out from the DNA. Among tens of thousands of clones, 85% to 95% were seen once, and the ten largest hold 2.3%. The CDR3 spans 15 residues. Germline assignment: CDR1 LNHDA and CDR2 SQIVND (reference sequence). V lost 3 bases and J lost 3; bases outside the gene matches: 3. The clonotype was recovered from a human donor with active COVID-19. The donor label of this sample is uncertain. J is TRBJ1-5 and V is TRBV19; 9 bases are a match to TRBD1. Sequences were obtained from peripheral blood. CDR3 in amino acids: CASSIDRGINQPQHF. For the CDR3, the DNA is TGTGCCAGTAGTATTGACAGGGGGATCAATCAGCCCCAGCATTTT. Using reference TRBV19 and TRBJ1-5 for the parts outside the CDR3, the full variable domain is DGGITQSPKYLFRKEGQNVTLSCEQNLNHDAMYWYRQDPGQGLRLIYYSQIVNDFQKGDIAEGYSVSREKKESFPLTVTSAQKNPTAFYLCASSIDRGINQPQHFGDGTRLSIL.